The 10 T cell receptor beta chains below come from one sample, sequenced in a study of spatial heterogeneity in lung cancer. Their cognate antigens are unknown. Described time point: sample taken at primary tumor resection. A single record per CDR3 protein comes from TCRdb applying MiXCR to the 5' RACE reads. The repertoire consists of 16,000 or so distinct CDR3 sequences, with roughly 5.8% occurring once and the leading ten covering 10% to 13%. Study-wide results and caveats: Tumor mutation counts were tracked by expanded intratumoral alpha and beta TCR counts.

Sequences were derived from lung tumor tissue, sampled at surgery. These receptors originate from a female donor with early-stage non-small cell lung cancer.

This clonotype was counted many times. The junction does not match germline at one end; this may be a read error. This beta chain turned up in a library designed for alpha chains; as an off-target read, its abundance says little. The rearrangement links TRBV25-1 to TRBJ2-7, with D perhaps assigned TRBD1 or TRBD2 (5 bases each). In germline, CDR1 is MGHDK, CDR2 SYGVNS. The CDR3 consists of 14 residues. In nucleotides, the CDR3 is TGTGCCAGCGCGGAAGTGGGACCCTCCAACGAGCAGTACTTC. It specifies CASAEVGPSNEQYF.

The table lists this clonotype with many counts. This beta chain is off target for a library built for alpha chains, so its abundance means little. The rearrangement joins TRBV28 to TRBJ1-3, with 12 bases that match TRBD1. V shed 5 bases and J 4 bases; nucleotides not matched to a gene: 12. CDR3 length: 18 residues. Germline V gene sequence: CDR1 MDHEN, CDR2 SYDVKM. The CDR3 here is CASSPPPGQGARGNTIYF. The DNA for the CDR3 is TGTGCCAGCAGTCCCCCCCCGGGACAGGGGGCGCGGGGAAACACCATATATTTT.

This clonotype was observed at least ten times. This beta chain was picked up by a library intended for alpha chains and is off target, so its count carries little meaning. V usage is TRBV29-1 and J usage is TRBJ1-2; D is unclear. V lost 4 bases and J lost 3, with 9 bases in between. This CDR3 has 12 residues. Germline V CDR1 and CDR2: SQVTM, ANQGSEA. CDR3 in amino acids: CSVARTDYGYTF. For the CDR3, the DNA is TGCAGCGTTGCTCGGACGGACTATGGCTACACCTTC.

This clonotype was observed a few times. Little can be read into the size of this beta chain, an off-target read in a library designed for alpha chains. The chain links TRBV5-1 to TRBJ2-5; TRBD1 agrees at 11 bases. J lost 4 bases, V lost 4 bases, and 6 bases had no gene match. The germline V gene has CDR1 SGHRS and CDR2 YFSETQ. CDR3 length: 15 residues. This chain's CDR3 is CASSLGQGGGETQYF. The CDR3, as DNA: TGCGCCAGCAGCCTGGGACAGGGGGGCGGAGAGACCCAGTACTTC.

This clonotype was seen at least ten times. Since the library was made to target alpha chains, this beta chain is a stray read and its abundance is not meaningful. CDR3 nucleotide sequence: TGCAGTGCTAGACAAACAGGTAGCAATCAGCCCCAGCATTTT. Translating it yields CSARQTGSNQPQHF. The chain combines TRBV20-1 with TRBJ1-5, with D perhaps matching TRBD1 (5 bases). The germline gives CDR1 DFQATT, CDR2 SNEGSKA (reference sequence). There are 14 residues in the CDR3. The V and J ends lost 2 bases and 0 bases respectively, with 8 bases between them.

This clonotype was observed many times. This beta chain was picked up by a library intended for alpha chains and is off target, so its count carries little meaning. The CDR3 DNA reads as TGCAGTGGCCAGGCCCTAGCGGTCACAGATACGCAGTATTTT. This translates into CSGQALAVTDTQYF. The genes are TRBV20-1 and TRBJ2-3, with 7 bases aligning to TRBD2. J was trimmed by 2 bases and V by 7 bases; bases with no gene match: 9. The CDR3 sequence is 14 residues long. In germline, CDR1 is DFQATT, CDR2 SNEGSKA (reference sequence).

This clonotype was counted only a few times. This beta chain turned up in a library designed for alpha chains; as an off-target read, its abundance says little. This chain uses TRBV6-1 with TRBJ1-6; possible D gene TRBD1, 5 bases. The CDR3 has 16 residues. V dropped 6 bases and J dropped 7 bases, with 19 bases sitting between them. Germline-derived CDR1 and CDR2 are MNHNS and SASEGT. CDR3 nucleotide sequence: TGTGCCAGCAGCGAGCTTCGTGGGGCTCAAAATTCACCCCTCCACTTT. This gives the protein CASSELRGAQNSPLHF.

This clonotype was seen repeatedly, ten times or more. Within a library made for alpha chains, this beta chain is off target, and its count is uninformative. The chain combines TRBV10-3 with TRBJ2-5; 7 bases are shared with TRBD2. The V gene end was trimmed by 0 bases and the J gene end by 5 bases; junction bases not matched to a gene: 9. Per the germline V gene, CDR1 is ENHRY and CDR2 is SYGVKD. CDR3 length: 16 residues. Written as DNA, the CDR3 is TGTGCCATCAGTGAGTCGAAAATGACTAGCTCCGAGACCCAGTACTTC. Translating gives CAISESKMTSSETQYF.

With regard to this clonotype: This beta chain appears as a stray read in a library generated for alpha chains; its size is not informative. The genes are TRBV29-1 and TRBJ2-1; 8 nucleotides agree with TRBD2. CDR1 is SQVTM and CDR2 is ANQGSEA in the germline V gene. The CDR3 consists of 17 residues. V lost 4 bases to trimming and J lost 5 bases; unmatched junction nucleotides: 16. CDR3 in amino acids: CSVVGHETSVSNNEQFF. Here the CDR3 DNA reads TGCAGCGTTGTAGGGCACGAGACTAGCGTATCAAACAATGAGCAGTTCTTC.

This clonotype was picked up many times. With the library built for alpha chains, this beta chain is off target and its frequency is not meaningful. The chain combines TRBV7-9 with TRBJ2-1; the D gene could be TRBD1 or TRBD2 (5 bases each). This CDR3 comprises 15 residues. V shed 6 bases and J shed 0 bases, with 12 bases lying between them. Germline V lookup: CDR1 SEHNR, CDR2 FQNEAQ (reference sequence). CDR3 region: CASRHLGDSYNEQFF. CDR3 bases: TGTGCCAGCAGGCATTTGGGGGACTCCTACAATGAGCAGTTCTTC.